Listed below are T cell receptor beta chains from one sample, sequenced in a study of cytotoxic CD8 clonotypes in ibrutinib-treated CLL. The method was immunoSEQ multiplex PCR; TCRdb's version includes in-frame clones alone and lacks a portion of them. The table records tens of thousands of clones, around 52% of them present only once. Sequences were derived from PBMCs, sampled at disease progression, from a patient treated with ibrutinib. The receptors derive from a human donor with chronic lymphocytic leukemia. Each CDR3 is given with its conserved first and last residue. The order of the fields is CDR3 protein, CDR3 DNA, J gene, V gene, clone size, D gene. A D gene is named only where the DNA matches it firmly. Clone sizes are given selectively: once, few, many, or a class where the clone is expanded.

CDR3 protein: CASRNRARDGYTF
CDR3 DNA: TGTGCCAGCAGGAACAGGGCTCGTGATGGCTACACCTTC
J gene: TRBJ1-2
V gene: TRBV27
clone size: few
D gene: .

CDR3 protein: CASSLTVFYEQYF
CDR3 DNA: TGTGCCAGCAGTTTAACAGTGTTCTACGAGCAGTACTTC
J gene: TRBJ2-7
V gene: TRBV6-5
clone size: .
D gene: .

CDR3 protein: CASSDRAFETQYF
CDR3 DNA: TGCGCCAGCAGCGACAGGGCCTTTGAGACCCAGTACTTC
J gene: TRBJ2-5
V gene: TRBV5-1
clone size: .
D gene: TRBD1

CDR3 protein: CASSSGARDQPQHF
CDR3 DNA: TGTGCCAGCAGTTCAGGGGCCCGCGATCAGCCCCAGCATTTT
J gene: TRBJ1-5
V gene: TRBV7-9
clone size: .
D gene: .

CDR3 protein: CASSLGGNYEQYF
CDR3 DNA: TGTGCCAGCAGCTTGGGCGGGAACTACGAGCAGTACTTC
J gene: TRBJ2-7
V gene: TRBV7-8
clone size: .
D gene: .

CDR3 protein: CASSISAPSTDTQYF
CDR3 DNA: TGTGCCAGTAGTATCAGCGCCCCTAGCACAGATACGCAGTATTTT
J gene: TRBJ2-3
V gene: TRBV19
clone size: .
D gene: .

CDR3 protein: CASSYGLRSGPGYTF
CDR3 DNA: TGTGCCAGCAGTTACGGCCTACGATCGGGGCCTGGCTACACCTTC
J gene: TRBJ1-2
V gene: TRBV27
clone size: .
D gene: .

CDR3 protein: CASSLDGIDGEQYF
CDR3 DNA: TGTGCCAGCAGCTTGGACGGAATCGACGGCGAGCAGTACTTC
J gene: TRBJ2-7
V gene: TRBV5-6
clone size: .
D gene: .

CDR3 protein: CASSYGGKMNQPQHF
CDR3 DNA: TGTGCCAGCAGTTACGGAGGGAAAATGAATCAGCCCCAGCATTTT
J gene: TRBJ1-5
V gene: TRBV6-5
clone size: .
D gene: .

CDR3 protein: CASSAAGQANTGELFF
CDR3 DNA: TGCGCCAGCAGCGCTGCGGGACAGGCGAACACCGGGGAGCTGTTTTTT
J gene: TRBJ2-2
V gene: TRBV5-1
clone size: .
D gene: TRBD1

CDR3 protein: CASSRPGTASYEQYF
CDR3 DNA: TGTGCCAGCAGCCGCCCAGGGACAGCTTCCTACGAGCAGTACTTC
J gene: TRBJ2-7
V gene: TRBV7-9
clone size: few
D gene: TRBD1

CDR3 protein: CASTGFTKAQYF
CDR3 DNA: TGTGCCAGCACTGGGTTCACGAAGGCCCAGTACTTC
J gene: TRBJ2-5
V gene: TRBV5-5
clone size: .
D gene: .

CDR3 protein: CASSLAARTSSYNEQFF
CDR3 DNA: TGTGCCAGCAGCTTGGCGGCTAGAACTTCCTCCTACAATGAGCAGTTCTTC
J gene: TRBJ2-1
V gene: TRBV11-2
clone size: .
D gene: .

CDR3 protein: CATLARDRGKRDGYTF
CDR3 DNA: TGTGCCACGCTGGCCCGGGACAGGGGTAAGCGGGATGGCTACACCTTC
J gene: TRBJ1-2
V gene: TRBV2
clone size: few
D gene: TRBD1

CDR3 protein: CASSVAARGNTGELFF
CDR3 DNA: TGTGCCAGCAGCGTAGCGGCCAGGGGGAACACCGGGGAGCTGTTTTTT
J gene: TRBJ2-2
V gene: TRBV9
clone size: .
D gene: .

CDR3 protein: CASSQREGAFDMYF
CDR3 DNA: TGTGCCAGCTCACAACGTGAAGGGGCGTTTGATATGTACTTC
J gene: TRBJ2-4
V gene: TRBV18
clone size: .
D gene: .

CDR3 protein: CAISSPGQRNTEAFF
CDR3 DNA: TGTGCCATCAGTTCACCGGGACAGAGAAACACTGAAGCTTTCTTT
J gene: TRBJ1-1
V gene: TRBV10-3
clone size: many
D gene: TRBD1

CDR3 protein: CAWSLAGGGGETQYF
CDR3 DNA: TGTGCCTGGAGCCTAGCGGGAGGCGGGGGGGAGACCCAGTACTTC
J gene: TRBJ2-5
V gene: TRBV30
clone size: few
D gene: TRBD2

CDR3 protein: CASSRDRVRVNTEAFF
CDR3 DNA: TGCGCCAGCAGCCGGGACAGGGTAAGGGTTAACACTGAAGCTTTCTTT
J gene: TRBJ1-1
V gene: TRBV4-1
clone size: .
D gene: TRBD1

CDR3 protein: CASSIRDRVYEQYF
CDR3 DNA: TGTGCCAGTAGTATCCGGGACAGGGTCTACGAGCAGTACTTC
J gene: TRBJ2-7
V gene: TRBV19
clone size: .
D gene: TRBD1

CDR3 protein: CASSSRQGASYGYTF
CDR3 DNA: TGTGCCAGCAGTTCCCGACAGGGGGCTAGCTATGGCTACACCTTC
J gene: TRBJ1-2
V gene: TRBV6-1
clone size: .
D gene: TRBD1

CDR3 protein: CASSQWTANEQFF
CDR3 DNA: TGCGCCAGCAGTCAATGGACAGCCAATGAGCAGTTCTTC
J gene: TRBJ2-1
V gene: TRBV23-1
clone size: .
D gene: .

CDR3 protein: CASIGGVIQETQYF
CDR3 DNA: TGTGCCAGCATCGGCGGGGTCATCCAAGAGACCCAGTACTTC
J gene: TRBJ2-5
V gene: TRBV28
clone size: .
D gene: .

CDR3 protein: CASSVPPLRLNEKLFF
CDR3 DNA: TGTGCCAGCAGTGTTCCCCCCTTGAGGCTTAATGAAAAACTGTTTTTT
J gene: TRBJ1-4
V gene: TRBV6-1
clone size: .
D gene: .

CDR3 protein: CASSPTSGGETQYF
CDR3 DNA: TGTGCCAGCAGCCCTACCTCGGGGGGAGAGACCCAGTACTTC
J gene: TRBJ2-5
V gene: TRBV27
clone size: .
D gene: TRBD2